One and the same sample provided the 25 T cell receptor beta chains below, sequenced in a study of blood T cell repertoires in COVID-19. Some clones are missing from TCRdb's copy, which holds only in-frame ones; the method was immunoSEQ multiplex PCR. The repertoire holds some 320,000 clones, with 85% as singletons. Material: PBMCs or T cells enriched from blood (not recorded which). Every receptor here comes from a woman in her twenties or thirties who had been exposed to COVID-19.

The chain couples TRBV7-3 to TRBJ1-1; a possible D gene is TRBD1 (6 bases). Per the germline V gene, CDR1 is SGHTA and CDR2 is FQGTGA. Trimming cost V 5 bases and J 3 bases, with 13 bases left between them. The CDR3 covers 14 residues. The CDR3 coding sequence is TGTGCCAGCAGCATACAGGGAGGGGACACTGAAGCTTTCTTT. It specifies CASSIQGGDTEAFF. The full variable domain, in which reference TRBV7-3 and TRBJ1-1 provide the parts outside the CDR3, is GAGVSQTPSNKVTEKGKYVELRCDPISGHTALYWYRQSLGQGPEFLIYFQGTGAADDSGLPNDRFFAVRPEGSVSTLKIQRTERGDSAVYLCASSIQGGDTEAFFGQGTRLTVV.

The chain combines TRBV12-3 or TRBV12-4 with TRBJ1-2; 9 bases align to TRBD1. The CDR3 covers 13 residues. The V and J ends lost 6 bases and 2 bases, in that order; junction bases with no gene match: 1. For the CDR3, the DNA is TGTGCCAGCAGGGGGACAGGGAACTATGGCTACACCTTC. Residues: CASRGTGNYGYTF.

The chain joins TRBV12-3 or TRBV12-4 to TRBJ1-2, with D possibly being TRBD1 (6 bases). Trimming removed 7 bases at V and 6 bases at J, with 9 bases between. The CDR3 spans 11 residues. The CDR3 loop reads CASTWTDGYTF. CDR3 in DNA: TGTGCCAGCACTTGGACAGATGGCTACACCTTC.

The rearrangement uses TRBV10-3 and TRBJ1-1, with D hard to call. Trimming stripped 4 bases from V and 8 bases from J, with 11 bases between. The CDR3 is made up of 12 amino acids. Germline V CDR1 and CDR2: ENHRY, SYGVKD. Here the CDR3 reads CAISGTMFEAFF. The CDR3 nucleotides are TGTGCCATCAGTGGCACAATGTTCGAAGCTTTCTTT.

This rearrangement joins TRBV3-1 (or the pseudogene TRBV3-2) to TRBJ2-3, with 10 positions matching TRBD2. J was trimmed by 3 bases and V by 4 bases; bases with no gene match: 7. Germline CDR1 and CDR2: LGHDT and YNNKEL (reference sequence). This CDR3 spans 16 amino acids. Written as DNA, the CDR3 is TGTGCCAGCAGCCCGGGACTAGCGATGGGTACAGATACGCAGTATTTT. It translates to CASSPGLAMGTDTQYF.

Here the CDR3 reads CASSSGTSGSSYEQYF. The DNA of the CDR3 is TGTGCCAGCAGCTCCGGGACTAGCGGGAGTTCCTACGAGCAGTACTTC. The chain recombines TRBV7-9 with TRBJ2-7, with 14 bases that match TRBD2. Germline assignment: CDR1 SEHNR and CDR2 FQNEAQ (reference sequence). With 4 bases clipped from V and 1 base from J, the junction kept 3 bases outside the gene matches. The CDR3 length is 16 residues.

This chain connects TRBV27 to TRBJ1-5; tentative D call: TRBD1 (6 bases). CDR1 and CDR2 (germline): MNHEY, SMNVEV (reference sequence). The germline V and J ends were trimmed by 3 bases and 4 bases, with 13 bases remaining between them. The CDR3 sequence is 15 residues long. CDR3 nucleotides: TGTGCCAGCAGTTTTGTCCAGGGGTTTAATCAGCCCCAGCATTTT. It specifies CASSFVQGFNQPQHF.

The V gene is TRBV10-2, the J gene TRBJ1-5; D gene uncertain. V lost 2 bases to trimming and J lost 6 bases, with 11 bases between them. Germline V gene sequence: CDR1 WSHSY, CDR2 SAAADI. The CDR3 runs to 14 residues. CDR3 nucleotides: TGCGCCAGCAGTGAGAGCAGGTATAGTCAGCCCCAGCATTTT. Its translation is CASSESRYSQPQHF.

The rearrangement joins TRBV13 to TRBJ2-7; D may be TRBD1 (5 bases). This CDR3 has 14 amino acids. Between the trimmed V and J ends, which lost 2 bases and 7 bases, there was a span of 15 bases. Germline loops: CDR1 PRHDT, CDR2 FYEKMQ (reference sequence). The CDR3 is CASSLNTGLREQYF. The CDR3 nucleotides read TGTGCCAGCAGCTTAAATACAGGCCTGAGGGAGCAGTACTTC.

The chain has TRBV28 and TRBJ1-2; 8 positions agree with TRBD1. V lost 6 bases, J lost 4 bases, and 4 bases stayed unmatched. Per the germline V gene, CDR1 is MDHEN and CDR2 is SYDVKM. The CDR3 consists of 13 residues. CDR3 loop: CASRAGGFYGYTF. CDR3 nucleotides: TGTGCCAGCAGGGCAGGGGGCTTCTATGGCTACACCTTC.

This sequence joins TRBV28 and TRBJ1-4, with D possibly being TRBD1 (5 bases). V lost 3 bases to trimming and J lost 8 bases, with 16 bases between them. CDR3 length: 15 residues. Germline values: CDR1 MDHEN, CDR2 SYDVKM. In DNA form, the CDR3 reads TGTGCCAGCAGTTTCAGGCCAGGGCGAGGAGAAAAACTGTTTTTT. Amino acid sequence: CASSFRPGRGEKLFF.

This clone appeared a single time. The V call is TRBV4-2, the J call TRBJ1-5, with 8 bases that match TRBD1. Germline values: CDR1 LGHNA, CDR2 YNFKEQ. The CDR3 has 18 amino acids. J gave up 3 bases and V 4 bases, and 14 bases lay outside the gene matches. The CDR3 reads CASSLASKGQGANQPQHF. The CDR3 DNA sequence: TGTGCCAGCAGCCTAGCATCGAAAGGACAGGGAGCCAATCAGCCCCAGCATTTT.

The chain uses TRBV3-1 (or the pseudogene TRBV3-2) and TRBJ1-1; no reliable D call. CDR1 is LGHDT and CDR2 is YNNKEL in the germline V gene (reference sequence). The CDR3 runs to 15 residues. V dropped 0 bases and J dropped 1 base, with 9 bases sitting between them. Written as DNA, the CDR3 is TGTGCCAGCAGCCAAGACTTTCAGTCGAACACTGAAGCTTTCTTT. It encodes CASSQDFQSNTEAFF.

In this sample, this clone turned up a few times. The V call is TRBV19, the J call TRBJ2-5; the match to TRBD2 covers 7 bases. Looked up from germline, CDR1 is LNHDA and CDR2 is SQIVND (reference sequence). After removal of 4 bases from V and 4 bases from J, the junction contained 18 bases not matched to a gene. This CDR3 comprises 18 residues. For the CDR3, the DNA is TGTGCCAGTAGTAAAAAGGGAACCGGGACTACCCTCGGAGAGACCCAGTACTTC. Amino acid sequence: CASSKKGTGTTLGETQYF.

This chain uses TRBV18 with TRBJ2-7; 7 nucleotides align to TRBD1. Germline assignment: CDR1 KGHSH and CDR2 LQKENI. The CDR3 runs to 15 residues. With 5 bases clipped from V and 3 bases from J, the junction kept 10 bases outside the gene matches. The CDR3 here is CASSSIPGTDYEQYF. Written as DNA, the CDR3 is TGTGCCAGCTCATCAATTCCCGGGACAGACTACGAGCAGTACTTC.

The chain carries TRBV6-2 or TRBV6-3 and TRBJ2-1; 12 bases are a match to TRBD2. J gave up 8 bases and V 2 bases, and 7 bases lay outside the gene matches. There are 16 residues in the CDR3. CDR1 and CDR2 from the germline V gene are MNHEY and SVGEGT. The CDR3 reads CASSYLLAGGVDEQFF. CDR3 coding DNA: TGTGCCAGCAGTTACCTACTAGCGGGGGGTGTAGATGAGCAGTTCTTC.

V is TRBV29-1 and J is TRBJ1-3; no reliable D call. The germline V and J ends were trimmed by 3 bases and 3 bases, with 21 bases remaining between them. CDR1 and CDR2 (germline): SQVTM, ANQGSEA. There are 17 residues in the CDR3. The CDR3 bases are TGCAGCGTTGATCACGATCGAGGGTTTCTAGGTGGAAACACCATATATTTT. Translated, it gives CSVDHDRGFLGGNTIYF.

The chain recombines TRBV6-5 with TRBJ2-2, with 9 bases identical to TRBD2. Germline V gene data show CDR1 as MNHEY and CDR2 as SVGAGI. CDR3 size: 15 residues. Trimming cost V 5 bases and J 3 bases; bases outside gene matches: 4. The CDR3 nucleotides are TGTGCCAGCAGTACGCGGGAGGGCGACACCGGGGAGCTGTTTTTT. As protein: CASSTREGDTGELFF.

The CDR3: CAWRTVNQPQHF. The CDR3 DNA reads as TGTGCCTGGAGGACAGTTAATCAGCCCCAGCATTTT. The rearrangement joins TRBV30 to TRBJ1-5, with a possible D match to TRBD1 (5 bases). V was cut by 3 bases and J by 4 bases, with 7 bases left in between. The CDR3 has 12 residues. Looked up from germline, CDR1 is GTSNPN and CDR2 is SVGIG (reference sequence).

J is TRBJ2-7 and V is TRBV24-1; TRBD2 matches at 7 bases. This CDR3 spans 12 amino acids. In germline, CDR1 is KGHDR, CDR2 SFDVKD. V dropped 4 bases and J dropped 4; count of bases not matched to a gene: 0. The CDR3 loop reads CATSEGGYEQYF. CDR3 bases: TGTGCCACCAGTGAGGGAGGGTACGAGCAGTACTTC.

This clone was seen at least ten times. J is TRBJ2-3 and V is TRBV28, with 12 bases fitting TRBD1. CDR3 length equals 15 residues. Germline trimming cut 3 bases from V and 5 bases from J; bases unmatched to any gene: 3. From germline, CDR1 is MDHEN and CDR2 SYDVKM. DNA of the CDR3: TGTGCCAGCAGTTTGGGACAGGGGGCGAGAGATACGCAGTATTTT. Translated: CASSLGQGARDTQYF. The variable domain in full, completed from reference TRBV28 and TRBJ2-3, reads DVKVTQSSRYLVKRTGEKVFLECVQDMDHENMFWYRQDPGLGLRLIYFSYDVKMKEKGDIPEGYSVSREKKERFSLILESASTNQTSMYLCASSLGQGARDTQYFGPGTRLTVL.

This chain links TRBV7-9 with TRBJ2-1; 9 bases agree with TRBD1. V dropped 1 base and J dropped 0; count of bases not matched to a gene: 10. The CDR3 spans 19 residues. CDR1 is SEHNR and CDR2 is FQNEAQ in the germline V gene (reference sequence). This CDR3 is CASSLDETGGYSSYNEQFF. The CDR3 region has the DNA TGTGCCAGCAGCTTAGATGAGACAGGGGGTTATAGCTCCTACAATGAGCAGTTCTTC.

The V and J genes are TRBV5-1 and TRBJ2-7; 7 bases are a match to TRBD1. Germline CDR1 reads SGHRS; CDR2 reads YFSETQ. This CDR3 contains 14 residues. V was pared by 4 bases and J by 2 bases, with 6 bases of the junction left unmatched. The CDR3 nucleotides are TGCGCCAGCAGCGGCAAGGGACAGCCCTACGAGCAGTACTTC. As protein: CASSGKGQPYEQYF. Full variable domain (rest looked up from reference TRBV5-1 and TRBJ2-7): KAGVTQTPRYLIKTRGQQVTLSCSPISGHRSVSWYQQTPGQGLQFLFEYFSETQRNKGNFPGRFSGRQFSNSRSEMNVSTLELGDSALYLCASSGKGQPYEQYFGPGTRLTVT.

The chain carries TRBV9 and TRBJ1-5; a possible D gene is TRBD1 (5 bases). V dropped 4 bases and J dropped 5 bases, with 13 bases sitting between them. Germline V gene sequence: CDR1 SGDLS, CDR2 YYNGEE. The CDR3 is made up of 14 amino acids. CDR3 DNA: TGTGCCAGCAGCTCAACAGGATGGGATCAGCCCCAGCATTTT. Protein product: CASSSTGWDQPQHF.

This clone has only a few counts. The chain combines TRBV29-1 with TRBJ1-2; D may be TRBD1 (5 bases). The CDR3 contains 12 residues. The ends were cut back, 2 bases at V and 7 bases at J, with 11 bases in the middle. CDR1 and CDR2 from the germline V gene are SQVTM and ANQGSEA. CDR3 sequence reads: CSVESGQGGYTF. As DNA, the CDR3 is TGCAGCGTTGAATCAGGGCAAGGTGGCTACACCTTC.